This TCR beta chain was documented in a study of beta chain features in type 1 diabetes (dated by TCRdb to between 2018 and 2020). Background on the whole study: Mean age, gender distribution, total cell number and subset yield did not differ between patients and healthy donors. A total of 100 million to 140 million sorted cells were examined across all samples, and the number of cells per subset was strongly correlated with RNA yield. Whereas all 30 or so donors provided naive and central memory subsets, regulatory and stem cell-like memory subsets were isolated from just 8 patients and roughly eight healthy donors. In the study, recently diagnosed type 1 diabetes patients and matched healthy donors were compared on the TCRB repertoires of their sorted circulating CD4+ T cell subsets.

The entire amount of isolated RNA was reverse transcribed using the High Capacity cDNA Reverse Transcription Kit, so the sequenced TCRB transcripts were expressed ones. Deep immunoSEQ sequencing was applied to naive, central memory and regulatory T cell samples, giving an average of around 3.4 million total reads per sample. Sorted cells were lysed in RLT buffer and RNA was extracted with DNase-treated RNeasy Micro or Mini kits, depending on cell number. To prevent cross-contamination, every cell subset was processed on its own, while patient and healthy donor samples were processed together. Using the immunoSEQ multiplex PCR, TCRB sequences were amplified from cDNA into 87-bp fragments spanning the CDR3 region. Sequencing of the amplicons was done on the Illumina HiSeq platform. On the study's bioinformatics: Synthetic template baselines were used to correct PCR bias computationally, reads within Hamming distance 2 were collapsed, and singletons that could not be merged were discarded. Reads were aligned to IMGT to assign V, D and J genes, CDR3 length, and insertions or deletions at six rearrangement sites. Clonotype counts were normalized to sorted cell number within each subset before computing true diversity and Gini coefficients with the tcR R package. The overlap coefficient, calculated on TCRB nucleotide sequences, was used to measure repertoire sharing. TCRdb took this table from immuneACCESS and kept in-frame rearrangements with V and J called. Such tables lack part of the clones; where checked against another copy, unresolved V genes explain under half of the gap, and the rest is unexplained. For V, J and clone size, that table is used; D and trimming come from the DNA. The table for this sample lists a few hundred thousand clones; about 10% of them were counted only once. 0.6% of the sample comes from the top ten.

The germline V gene (reference sequence) sets CDR1 to SGHNT and CDR2 to YYREEE. V is reduced by 2 bases and J by 8 bases, leaving a spacing of 16 bases between them. The CDR3 measures 15 amino acids from cysteine to phenylalanine. The DNA shown is the 45-base CDR3, in frame from base 1. As concerns this clone: No antigen is known for it. Per-base quality was not reported, and no clone a single base away is much larger than it.

What the authors observed across the whole study: Type 1 diabetes patients showed a moderate but significant shortening of TCRB CDR3 length in all four CD4+ subsets. Because cDNA was sequenced instead of genomic DNA, highly expressing activated cells could be over-represented, though the groups showed no difference in activation or CD3 levels. Naive, central memory and regulatory TCRB repertoires appeared to be more similar among patients than among healthy donors. Fewer insertions and more nucleotide deletions at VDJ recombination sites were observed in patients with type 1 diabetes, implying thymic rearrangement abnormalities. Because the HLA sub-analyses included only small numbers of individuals, any influence of HLA type on TCRB rearrangement was left unresolved. PCR might favor shorter templates, but patient and control samples were amplified and corrected together, so any skew would affect both groups equally.

Each donor gave one peripheral blood draw, averaging approximately 110 mL, which was collected into heparinised tubes. A BD FACSAria II and a panel including CD45RO, CCR7, CD25, CD127, CD95 and CD27 were used to sort naive, central memory, regulatory and stem cell-like memory CD4+ T cells. A purity above 95% was achieved for all sorted populations. PBMCs were isolated immediately by Lymphoprep density gradient centrifugation and stained directly without culture. So that batch effects would be minimized, each experiment stained and sorted samples in pairs, pairing one healthy donor with one patient.

The sequence links TRBV5-4 to TRBJ2-2, with the D call tentatively TRBD1 or TRBD2, each fitting 5 bases. Sequenced input: central memory CD4+ T cells from blood. This TCR derives from a man younger than 40 with type 1 diabetes. The bases read TGTGCCAGCAGCTTTTCCAGGGCGGGCCGGGGGGAGCTGTTTTTT. This codes for CASSFSRAGRGELFF.